This record concerns one T cell receptor (beta chain) sequence. No antigen is known for it. Libraries were prepared by immunoSEQ multiplex PCR; TCRdb keeps only in-frame clonotypes and omits some of them. Found here are roughly 100,000 clones, about 88% of them singletons; the top ten hold roughly 4%. This sample was taken from a study of cytomegalovirus exposure and HLA in healthy donors. Study overall: It was reported in a later analysis that the 90 to 150 validation repertoires used the same platform as the approximately 690 first-cohort repertoires. General study results and limits: The listing of 150 or so TCR beta chains classed them as cytomegalovirus-associated. The CMV antigen specificity of a few CMV-associated chains was confirmed through in vitro analysis.

The donors were part of the validation cohort, which consisted of more than 90 subjects and was separate from the first cohort of 666 subjects. This CDR3 region has 16 residues. V was pared by 2 bases and J by 7 bases, with 8 bases of the junction left unmatched. The germline gives CDR1 SEHNR, CDR2 FQNEAQ (reference sequence). The sequence came from a young woman in good health and CMV-seropositive. The gene calls are TRBV7-9 and TRBJ2-1; 10 positions match TRBD2. Sequencing was done on a sample of PBMCs. The CDR3, as DNA: TGTGCCAGCAGCTTAACAGCGGGGGGGGACCAGAATGAGCAGTTCTTC. Protein product: CASSLTAGGDQNEQFF.